This T cell receptor (beta chain) was observed in a study of blood T cell repertoires in COVID-19. The wider study: Specimens from acute and convalescent COVID-19 originated in the United States, Italy and Spain. PBMCs, B-cell-depleted T cells, or T cells were the source of the cDNA or gDNA that made up the material.

Looked up from germline, CDR1 is SGHTA and CDR2 is FQGTGA. CDR3 size: 15 residues. The V segment lost 5 bases and the J segment 1 base; nucleotides outside the gene matches: 5. Authors' data handling: How many nucleated cells were present was estimated from reference gene primer amplification. Only in-frame clones appear in the TCRdb table, and some are missing; sequencing was by immunoSEQ multiplex PCR. The V and J calls and clone size were taken over from that table, and D and trimming were inferred from the DNA. This table has some 90,000 clones, about 80% appearing once. The sequence was collected from a man between 65 and 85 years old with active or convalescent COVID-19. Sequencing was carried out using peripheral blood. The chain is built from TRBV7-3 and TRBJ2-3, with TRBD1 matching 8 bases. CDR3 residues: CASSIQGGRTDTQYF. The CDR3 region has the DNA TGTGCCAGCAGCATACAGGGGGGTCGCACAGATACGCAGTATTTT.